This paragraph covers one T cell receptor (beta chain) sequence. This clonotype was seen more than once but under ten times. What antigen it recognizes has not been identified. Base qualities are not provided; no much larger clone lies one nucleotide away. CDR1 and CDR2 are drawn from the germline V gene: SGHVS, FQNEAQ. A distance of 9 bases separates the germline ends of V and J, which lose 3 bases and 6 bases respectively. The CDR3 spans 13 residues, from the cysteine through the phenylalanine. The read is trimmed to its CDR3 DNA, 39 bases read in frame from base 1. PBMCs were isolated by Ficoll-Paque density gradient centrifugation. The sample comes from a study of T-cell memory formation after mild COVID-19 (dated by TCRdb to 2020 to 2023). With regard to the full study: Most TCR sequence clusters were specific to one of the two donors. In a couple of donors, T-cell clones that expanded and contracted after mild COVID-19 were tracked by sequencing TCRalpha and TCRbeta repertoires over time. The cohort comprised two young, previously healthy adult volunteers, one female and one male. Study-level results and caveats: SARS-CoV-2 specificity was not confirmed for the second-wave clones peaking on day 37. Contracting CD4+ clones appeared mostly in the CM and EM memory subsets, whereas CD8+ clones were enriched in EMRA. Some responding clones were found in pre-infection memory, which suggests that pre-existing cross-reactive memory T cells took part in the SARS-CoV-2 response. Clones contracting from day 15 to 85 had balanced CD4/CD8 phenotypes, while a second wave expanding from day 15 to 37 was biased towards CD4+. Only a couple of mild cases were covered by the study, and larger cohorts that include severe cases with pre-infection samples were considered necessary.

The instrument was an Illumina NovaSeq 6000. TCRalpha and TCRbeta cDNA libraries were built by 5'RACE with constant-segment primers, adding sample barcodes and unique molecular identifiers. RNA was extracted from every sample with Trizol reagent. Library amplification was performed in two PCR steps, and a second sample barcode and Illumina TruSeq adapters were introduced in the second step. Sequencing of libraries was performed on an Illumina NovaSeq with 2 x 150 bp paired-end reads. In the paper's pipeline: Reads were demultiplexed and collapsed into UMI-guided consensus sequences with migec v1.2.7. Using mixcr v2.1.11, the UMI consensuses were aligned to TRA and TRB V and J templates and assembled into clonotypes. A clonotype was counted as expanded or contracted only when both edgeR and NoisET called the clonotype significant, with the noise models trained on biological replicates. For edgeR calls, a false discovery rate-adjusted p below 0.01 and a log2 fold-change threshold of 1 were applied. As an exploratory analysis of dynamics, max-normalized trajectories of the 1000 most abundant clonotypes were examined by PCA with hierarchical clustering. Each responding clone was given a CD4 or CD8 phenotype based on the CD4+ and CD8+ repertoires, which had been sequenced separately. The public reads were quality trimmed at Q25 with fastp and then assembled into clones with MiXCR by TCRdb, keeping productive beta chains. Entries that share a CDR3 protein sequence are merged under the most common genes and DNA. The V and J calls and clone size are TCRdb's, not the authors'. The sample contains approximately 290,000 distinct CDR3 sequences, approximately 16% of them found a single time. Jointly, the top ten make up more than 20% of the sample.

This sequence uses TRBV7-8 and TRBJ1-5, with TRBD1 perhaps the D gene, on 6 matching bases. Sequencing was done on a sample of PBMCs or a T cell subset sorted from them (not recorded which). The receptor was isolated from a man younger than 35 who had mild COVID-19 (a few samples of this study predate the infection). The sample titles of this study are shuffled in the database, so cell type and time point are left out; the donor was told from shared clones. The CDR3 reads as follows: CASSLGRGQPQHF. The DNA is as follows: TGTGCCAGCAGCTTGGGCAGGGGTCAGCCCCAGCATTTT.